This entry lists 20 T cell receptor beta chains sequenced from one sample in a study of blood T cell repertoires in COVID-19. The repertoire was sequenced with immunoSEQ multiplex PCR; TCRdb's copy has only in-frame clones and lacks some. Of about 230,000 clones listed, 87% are singletons. What was sequenced was peripheral blood. These receptors were collected from a woman under 30 who had recovered from COVID-19.

The gene calls are TRBV9 and TRBJ2-1; the match to TRBD2 covers 15 bases. V lost 4 bases to trimming and J lost 9 bases; unmatched junction nucleotides: 5. This CDR3 is built from 15 residues. The germline V gene encodes CDR1 SGDLS and CDR2 YYNGEE. For the CDR3, the DNA is TGTGCCAGCAGCCCTAGGACTAGCGGGGGGGGTGAGCAGTTCTTC. Residues: CASSPRTSGGGEQFF.

In nucleotides, the CDR3 is TGTGCCAGCAGCGATAGCGGGAGGCCCTACAATGAGCAGTTCTTC. Translating it yields CASSDSGRPYNEQFF. This sequence joins TRBV9 and TRBJ2-1; 10 nucleotides agree with TRBD2. Per germline, CDR1 SGDLS and CDR2 YYNGEE. The CDR3 runs 15 residues. Trimming at V came to 3 bases and at J to 2 bases, leaving 2 bases not matched to a gene.

This clone is a singleton in its sample. The genes are TRBV5-6 and TRBJ2-3; unclear D gene. From germline, CDR1 is SGHDT and CDR2 YYEEEE. V lost 2 bases to trimming and J lost 3 bases, with 7 bases between them. The CDR3 extends over 13 amino acids. The CDR3, as DNA: TGTGCCAGCAGCTTTACGGTAACAGATACGCAGTATTTT. Translating it yields CASSFTVTDTQYF.

The genes are TRBV24-1 and TRBJ1-2, with D possibly TRBD1 on 6 matching bases. CDR1 is KGHDR, CDR2 SFDVKD, per germline. Trimming stripped 4 bases from V and 8 bases from J, with 10 bases between. The CDR3 runs 12 residues. The CDR3 region has the DNA TGTGCCACCAGTGAGGGGGCGCGAGGCTACACCTTC. It codes for CATSEGARGYTF.

The chain employs TRBV5-1 and TRBJ1-2; TRBD1 aligns across 9 bases. Germline V lookup: CDR1 SGHRS, CDR2 YFSETQ. CDR3 length: 16 residues. The J segment lost 7 bases and the V segment lost 0 bases, leaving 10 bases of the junction unmatched. CDR3 loop: CASSLVLGDRVRGYTF. The CDR3 DNA is TGCGCCAGCAGCTTGGTGCTTGGGGACAGGGTACGTGGCTACACCTTC.

This chain links TRBV12-2 with TRBJ2-6; the D segment call TRBD1 is taken from the table without a DNA check. TRBV12-2 is described as a pseudogene. The CDR3 contains 17 residues. The CDR3 region has the DNA TGTGCAAGTCGCTTCAGGGGCTCGAGCTCTGGGGCCAACGTCCTGACTTTC. The encoded protein is CASRFRGSSSGANVLTF.

The J gene is TRBJ1-5, the V gene TRBV6-2 or TRBV6-3; D call uncertain. From germline, CDR1 is MNHEY and CDR2 SVGEGT. Trimming took off 4 bases at V and 3 bases at J, with 16 bases between the two ends. The CDR3 totals 16 residues. The CDR3 loop reads CASSSLVSAANQPQHF. DNA for the CDR3: TGTGCCAGCAGTTCCCTAGTGTCGGCGGCCAATCAGCCCCAGCATTTT.

This chain joins TRBV5-1 and TRBJ2-7, with 7 bases identical to TRBD2. CDR3 size: 16 residues. The J segment lost 2 bases and the V segment lost 0 bases, leaving 8 bases of the junction unmatched. Looked up from germline, CDR1 is SGHRS and CDR2 is YFSETQ. CDR3 in DNA: TGCGCCAGCAGCTTGGGGGAAGCGGGGCCCCCCTACGAGCAGTACTTC. Translated, it gives CASSLGEAGPPYEQYF. The entire variable domain, with the rest obtained from reference TRBV5-1 and TRBJ2-7, is as follows: KAGVTQTPRYLIKTRGQQVTLSCSPISGHRSVSWYQQTPGQGLQFLFEYFSETQRNKGNFPGRFSGRQFSNSRSEMNVSTLELGDSALYLCASSLGEAGPPYEQYFGPGTRLTVT.

V and J are TRBV27 and TRBJ2-3, with 7 bases matching TRBD1. Per germline, CDR1 MNHEY and CDR2 SMNVEV (reference sequence). CDR3 length equals 14 residues. V gave up 8 bases and J gave up 0 bases; unmatched junction bases: 5. CDR3 bases: TGTGCCAGCCGGGACAGCCTTAGCACAGATACGCAGTATTTT. This sequence encodes CASRDSLSTDTQYF.

The chain recombines TRBV7-3 with TRBJ2-1; 13 nucleotides match TRBD2. Unmatched junction bases numbered 5, after V lost 3 bases and J lost 6 bases. This CDR3 region has 16 residues. CDR1 SGHTA and CDR2 FQGTGA come from the germline V gene. The DNA for the CDR3 is TGTGCCAGCAGCTTCAAGGGGACTAGCGGGATCAATGAGCAGTTCTTC. It codes for CASSFKGTSGINEQFF.

The chain recombines TRBV2 with TRBJ2-7; 9 bases map to TRBD1. The germline V gene has CDR1 SNHLY and CDR2 FYNNEI. With 6 bases clipped from V and 5 bases from J, the junction kept 5 bases outside the gene matches. This CDR3 has 13 residues. CDR3 bases: TGTGCCAGCAGCGGACAGGGGTATAACGAGCAGTACTTC. As protein: CASSGQGYNEQYF.

The chain joins TRBV6-5 to TRBJ2-7; weak D call: TRBD2 (5 bases). CDR1 and CDR2 (germline): MNHEY, SVGAGI. The CDR3 consists of 16 residues. Trimming cost V 0 bases and J 7 bases, with 19 bases left between them. The CDR3 sequence: CASSYSNGYYPGEQYF. In DNA, the CDR3 is TGTGCCAGCAGTTACTCGAACGGGTACTACCCGGGGGAGCAGTACTTC.

The rearrangement joins TRBV28 to TRBJ2-7; 7 bases agree with TRBD1. The ends lost 3 bases at V and 0 bases at J; junction bases unmatched: 8. Germline V lookup: CDR1 MDHEN, CDR2 SYDVKM. CDR3 size: 16 residues. DNA of the CDR3: TGTGCCAGCAGTTTCGGCTGGGACAGCAGCTCCTACGAGCAGTACTTC. Its translation: CASSFGWDSSSYEQYF.

The genes are TRBV7-9 and TRBJ2-3; 8 nucleotides match TRBD2. The germline gives CDR1 SEHNR, CDR2 FQNEAQ (reference sequence). The CDR3 contains 16 residues. The trim removed 2 bases at V and 2 bases at J, leaving 6 bases unmatched. The CDR3 spells CASSLITGGVTDTQYF. The CDR3 nucleotides read TGTGCCAGCAGCTTAATTACGGGAGGGGTCACAGATACGCAGTATTTT.

This chain connects TRBV18 to TRBJ2-4; a possible D gene is TRBD2 (5 bases). This CDR3 contains 16 residues. Trimming removed 2 bases from V and 0 bases from J, with 11 bases in between. Germline V gene sequence: CDR1 KGHSH, CDR2 LQKENI. The CDR3 nucleotides read TGTGCCAGCTCACCAACAGCGGATCTAGCCAAAAACATTCAGTACTTC. Translating gives CASSPTADLAKNIQYF.

The DNA for the CDR3 is TGTGCCAGTAGTGATCAGGGGGCCTACAATGAGCAGTTCTTC. It is translated as CASSDQGAYNEQFF. The chain recombines TRBV19 with TRBJ2-1, with TRBD1 identical over 7 bases. Looked up from germline, CDR1 is LNHDA and CDR2 is SQIVND (reference sequence). J lost 2 bases, V lost 5 bases, and 3 bases had no gene match. The CDR3 sequence is 14 residues long.

The gene calls are TRBV7-9 and TRBJ2-3; D ambiguous. The CDR3 length is 14 residues. The germline gives CDR1 SEHNR, CDR2 FQNEAQ (reference sequence). Trimming pared 5 bases from V and 0 bases from J, leaving 9 bases between. The CDR3 DNA reads as TGTGCCAGCAGCCCAAATCATAGCACAGATACGCAGTATTTT. Its translation: CASSPNHSTDTQYF.

Details on this clone: Other DNA sequences within the sample encode an identical CDR3. V is TRBV19 and J is TRBJ1-1, with D perhaps TRBD1 (5 bases). Per germline, CDR1 LNHDA and CDR2 SQIVND (reference sequence). The CDR3 has 14 amino acids. The ends were cut back, 3 bases at V and 1 base at J, with 9 bases in the middle. The CDR3 is CASSIGGGNTEAFF. CDR3 sequence (DNA): TGTGCCAGTAGTATTGGGGGAGGGAACACTGAAGCTTTCTTT. The variable domain in full, completed from reference TRBV19 and TRBJ1-1, reads DGGITQSPKYLFRKEGQNVTLSCEQNLNHDAMYWYRQDPGQGLRLIYYSQIVNDFQKGDIAEGYSVSREKKESFPLTVTSAQKNPTAFYLCASSIGGGNTEAFFGQGTRLTVV.

The chain uses TRBV30 and TRBJ1-2, with 7 bases fitting TRBD1. This CDR3 is 17 amino acids long. V trimming: 2 bases; J trimming: 7 bases; junction bases outside the gene matches: 19. CDR1 and CDR2 from the germline V gene are GTSNPN and SVGIG (reference sequence). The DNA for the CDR3 is TGTGCCTGGAGTAGGTGGGCGGGGACAGAAATAAATCCTGGCTACACCTTC. Encoded protein: CAWSRWAGTEINPGYTF.

The CDR3 DNA reads as TGTGCCAGCAGCCAAGCACAGGGGATTCTATCCTCTAGCAATCAGCCCCAGCATTTT. Protein sequence: CASSQAQGILSSSNQPQHF. The chain is built from TRBV4-2 and TRBJ1-5, with 7 bases fitting TRBD1. V gave up 1 base and J gave up 0 bases; unmatched junction bases: 12. There are 19 residues in the CDR3. Germline CDR1 reads LGHNA; CDR2 reads YNFKEQ.